The clone carrying this TCR beta chain came up many times. The antigen is unknown. TCRdb processed the 5' RACE reads anew with MiXCR; each CDR3 protein has one entry. The data contain tens of thousands of distinct CDR3 sequences, 6.5% of them singletons. Unmatched junction bases numbered 7, after V lost 1 base and J lost 6 bases. The length of the CDR3 is 16 residues. Germline lookup yields CDR1 MGHRA and CDR2 YSYEKL. This sample was taken from a study of T cells after yellow fever vaccination. Looking at the study overall: Any fraction with a low cell number was prepared using SMART-Seq v4 Ultra Low Input.

The study's findings and limits: Overall, a small share of clonotypes was seen in both CD4 and CD8 compartments. Most primary-vaccination clones reappeared after the booster (about 95% CD4, about 90% CD8). FACS-sorted repertoires could harbor abundant contaminating bulk-population clonotypes.

The sequence was obtained from a man in his late teens or twenties who received the YFV17D yellow fever vaccine. This sample comprised CD8+ T cells sorted from PBMCs, obtained roughly seven weeks after the first yellow fever vaccination. V and J are TRBV4-1 and TRBJ2-2; the match to TRBD1 covers 8 bases. CDR3 amino acids: CASSQVGSGGPGELFF. The CDR3 DNA reads TGCGCCAGCAGCCAAGTGGGGTCAGGGGGCCCCGGGGAGCTGTTTTTT.